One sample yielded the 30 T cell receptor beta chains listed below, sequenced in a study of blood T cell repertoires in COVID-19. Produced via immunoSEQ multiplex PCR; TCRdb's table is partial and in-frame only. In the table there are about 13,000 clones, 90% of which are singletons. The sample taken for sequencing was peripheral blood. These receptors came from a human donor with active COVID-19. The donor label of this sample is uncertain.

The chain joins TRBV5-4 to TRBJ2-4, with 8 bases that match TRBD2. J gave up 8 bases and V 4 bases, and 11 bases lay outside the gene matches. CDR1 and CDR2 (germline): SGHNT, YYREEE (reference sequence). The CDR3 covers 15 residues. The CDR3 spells CASSPDHGGAYIQYF. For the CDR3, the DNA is TGTGCCAGCAGCCCAGACCACGGGGGGGCCTACATTCAGTACTTC.

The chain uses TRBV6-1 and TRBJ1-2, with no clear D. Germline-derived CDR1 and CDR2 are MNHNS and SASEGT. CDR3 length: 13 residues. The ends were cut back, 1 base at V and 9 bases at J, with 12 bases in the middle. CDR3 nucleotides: TGTGCCAGCAGTGAAGGGTCCTACGTGAGCTACACCTTC. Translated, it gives CASSEGSYVSYTF.

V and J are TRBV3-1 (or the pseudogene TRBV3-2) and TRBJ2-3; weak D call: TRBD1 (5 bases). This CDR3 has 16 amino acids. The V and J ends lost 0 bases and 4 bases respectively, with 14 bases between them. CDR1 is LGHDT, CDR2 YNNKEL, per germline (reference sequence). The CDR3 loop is CASSQDQGTRADTQYF. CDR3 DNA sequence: TGTGCCAGCAGCCAAGATCAGGGAACCCGTGCAGATACGCAGTATTTT.

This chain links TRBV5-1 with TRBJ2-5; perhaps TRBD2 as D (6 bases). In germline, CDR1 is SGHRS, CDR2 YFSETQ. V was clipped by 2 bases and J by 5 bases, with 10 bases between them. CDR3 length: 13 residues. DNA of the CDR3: TGCGCCAGCAGCTTCGGCCGGGAGGAGACCCAGTACTTC. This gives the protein CASSFGREETQYF.

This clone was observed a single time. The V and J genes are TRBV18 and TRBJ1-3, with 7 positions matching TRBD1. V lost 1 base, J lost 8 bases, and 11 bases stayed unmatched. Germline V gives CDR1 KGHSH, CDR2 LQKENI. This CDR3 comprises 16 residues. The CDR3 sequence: CASSPQSQGFADTIYF. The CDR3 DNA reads TGTGCCAGCTCACCACAATCACAGGGGTTTGCGGACACCATATATTTT.

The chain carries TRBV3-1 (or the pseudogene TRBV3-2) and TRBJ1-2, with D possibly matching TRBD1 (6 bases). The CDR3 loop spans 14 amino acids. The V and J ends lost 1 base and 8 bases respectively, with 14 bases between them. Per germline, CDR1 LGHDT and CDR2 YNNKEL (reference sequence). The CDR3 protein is CASSQGKRGWGYTF. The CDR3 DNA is TGTGCCAGCAGCCAAGGGAAAAGGGGGTGGGGCTACACCTTC.

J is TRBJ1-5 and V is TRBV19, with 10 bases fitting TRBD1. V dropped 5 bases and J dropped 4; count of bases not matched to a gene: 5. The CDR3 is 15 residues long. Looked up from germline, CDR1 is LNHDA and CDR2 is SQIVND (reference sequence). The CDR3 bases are TGTGCCAGTAGTGTGGGACAGGGGACGAATCAGCCCCAGCATTTT. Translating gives CASSVGQGTNQPQHF.

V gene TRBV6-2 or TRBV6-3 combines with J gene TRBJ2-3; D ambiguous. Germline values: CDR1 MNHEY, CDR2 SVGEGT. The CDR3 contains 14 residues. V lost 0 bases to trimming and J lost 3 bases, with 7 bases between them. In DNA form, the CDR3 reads TGTGCCAGCAGTTACTCTGACTCTACAGATACGCAGTATTTT. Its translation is CASSYSDSTDTQYF.

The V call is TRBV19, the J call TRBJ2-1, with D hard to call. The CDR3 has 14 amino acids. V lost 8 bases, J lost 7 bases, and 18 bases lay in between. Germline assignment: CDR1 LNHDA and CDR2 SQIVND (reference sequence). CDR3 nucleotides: TGTGCCAGTTCTCTCCTATATTCGAAGAATGAGCAGTTCTTC. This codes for CASSLLYSKNEQFF.

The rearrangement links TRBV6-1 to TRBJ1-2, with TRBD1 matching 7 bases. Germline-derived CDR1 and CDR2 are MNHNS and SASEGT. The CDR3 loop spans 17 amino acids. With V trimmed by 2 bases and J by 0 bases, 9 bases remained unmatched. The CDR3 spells CASSELGQGGANYGYTF. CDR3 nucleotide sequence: TGTGCCAGCAGTGAACTTGGGCAGGGGGGAGCTAACTATGGCTACACCTTC.

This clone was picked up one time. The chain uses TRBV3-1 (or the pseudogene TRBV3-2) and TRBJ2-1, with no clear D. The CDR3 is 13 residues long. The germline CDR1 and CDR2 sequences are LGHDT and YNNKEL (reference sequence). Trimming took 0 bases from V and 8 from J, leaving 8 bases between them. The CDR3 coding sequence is TGTGCCAGCAGCCAAGAGACTGGCGATGAGCAGTTCTTC. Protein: CASSQETGDEQFF.

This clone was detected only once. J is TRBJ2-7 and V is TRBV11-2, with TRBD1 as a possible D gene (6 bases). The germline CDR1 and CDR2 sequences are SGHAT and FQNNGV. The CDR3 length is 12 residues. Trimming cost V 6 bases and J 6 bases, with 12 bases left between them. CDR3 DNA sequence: TGTGCCAGCAGGGCCTCAGGGGCCGAGCAGTACTTC. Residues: CASRASGAEQYF.

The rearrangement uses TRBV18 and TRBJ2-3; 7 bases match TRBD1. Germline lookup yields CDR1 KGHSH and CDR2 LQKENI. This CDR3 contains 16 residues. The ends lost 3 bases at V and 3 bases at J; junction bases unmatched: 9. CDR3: CASSPQSTGWTDTQYF. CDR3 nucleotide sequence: TGTGCCAGCTCACCGCAGTCGACAGGGTGGACAGATACGCAGTATTTT.

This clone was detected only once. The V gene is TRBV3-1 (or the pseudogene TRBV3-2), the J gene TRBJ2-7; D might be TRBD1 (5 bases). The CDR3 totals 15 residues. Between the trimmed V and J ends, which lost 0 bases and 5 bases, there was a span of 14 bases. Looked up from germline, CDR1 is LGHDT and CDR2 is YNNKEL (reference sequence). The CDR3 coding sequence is TGTGCCAGCAGCCAAGATAACCGGTGGGGCCACGAGCAGTACTTC. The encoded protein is CASSQDNRWGHEQYF.

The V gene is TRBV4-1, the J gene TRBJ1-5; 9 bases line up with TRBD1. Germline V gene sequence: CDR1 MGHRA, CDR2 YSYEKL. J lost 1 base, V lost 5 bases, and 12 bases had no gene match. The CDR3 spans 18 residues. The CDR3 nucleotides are TGCGCCAGCAGCAAAAGGACAGGGGAATCCTCGAGCAATCAGCCCCAGCATTTT. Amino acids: CASSKRTGESSSNQPQHF.

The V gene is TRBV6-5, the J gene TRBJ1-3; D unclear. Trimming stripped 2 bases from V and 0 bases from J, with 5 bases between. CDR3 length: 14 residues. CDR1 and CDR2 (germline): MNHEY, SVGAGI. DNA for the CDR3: TGTGCCAGCAGTTACCTACGCTCTGGAAACACCATATATTTT. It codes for CASSYLRSGNTIYF.

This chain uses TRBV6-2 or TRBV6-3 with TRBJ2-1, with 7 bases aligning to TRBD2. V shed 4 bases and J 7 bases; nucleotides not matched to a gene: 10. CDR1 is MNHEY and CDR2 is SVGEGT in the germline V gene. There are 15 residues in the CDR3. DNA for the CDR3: TGTGCCAGCAGTTTCCAGACTACGCGGGGGAATGAGCAGTTCTTC. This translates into CASSFQTTRGNEQFF.

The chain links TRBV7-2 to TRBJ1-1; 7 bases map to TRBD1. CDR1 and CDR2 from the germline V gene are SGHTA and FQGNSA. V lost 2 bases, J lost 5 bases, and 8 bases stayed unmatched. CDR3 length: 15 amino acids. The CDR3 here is CASSLLLTGQTEAFF. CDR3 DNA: TGTGCCAGCAGCTTATTGTTAACGGGACAGACTGAAGCTTTCTTT.

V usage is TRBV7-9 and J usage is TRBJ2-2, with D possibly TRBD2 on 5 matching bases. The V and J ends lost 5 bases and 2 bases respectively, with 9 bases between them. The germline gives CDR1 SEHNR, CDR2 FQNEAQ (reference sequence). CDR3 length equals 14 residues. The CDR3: CASSPRGNTGELFF. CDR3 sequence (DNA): TGTGCCAGCAGCCCCCGGGGAAACACCGGGGAGCTGTTTTTT.

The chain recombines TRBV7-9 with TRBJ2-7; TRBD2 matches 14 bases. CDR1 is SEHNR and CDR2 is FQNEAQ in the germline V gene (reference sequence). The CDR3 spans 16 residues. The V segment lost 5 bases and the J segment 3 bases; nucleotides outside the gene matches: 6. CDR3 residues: CASSDLGLAGDYEQYF. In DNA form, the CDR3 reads TGTGCCAGCAGCGACCTGGGACTAGCGGGGGACTACGAGCAGTACTTC.

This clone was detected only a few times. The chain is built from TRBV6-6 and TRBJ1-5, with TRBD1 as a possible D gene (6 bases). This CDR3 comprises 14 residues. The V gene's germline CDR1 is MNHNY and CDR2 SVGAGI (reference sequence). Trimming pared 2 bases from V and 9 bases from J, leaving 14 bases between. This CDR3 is CASSYGQGTMPQHF. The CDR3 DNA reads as TGTGCCAGCAGTTACGGGCAGGGGACCATGCCCCAGCATTTT.

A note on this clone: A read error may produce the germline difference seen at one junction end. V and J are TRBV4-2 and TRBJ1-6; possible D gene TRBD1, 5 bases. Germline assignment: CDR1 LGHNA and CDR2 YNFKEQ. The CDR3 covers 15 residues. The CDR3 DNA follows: TGTGCCAGCAGACAAGGGGCCGAAAGGAATTCACCCCTCCACTTT. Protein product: CASRQGAERNSPLHF.

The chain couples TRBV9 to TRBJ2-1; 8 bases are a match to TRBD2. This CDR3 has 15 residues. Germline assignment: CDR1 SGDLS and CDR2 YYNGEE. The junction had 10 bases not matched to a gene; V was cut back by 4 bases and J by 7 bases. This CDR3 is CASSPSGGGRNEQFF. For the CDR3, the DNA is TGTGCCAGCAGCCCCTCCGGGGGGGGGCGAAATGAGCAGTTCTTC.

The CDR3 DNA is TGTGCCATCAGTGAGTCTGGGAGGGGTTTCATGAACACTGAAGCTTTCTTT. It is translated as CAISESGRGFMNTEAFF. This chain links TRBV10-3 with TRBJ1-1; tentative D call: TRBD1 (5 bases). The length of the CDR3 is 17 residues. The V gene's germline CDR1 is ENHRY and CDR2 SYGVKD. Trimming removed 0 bases from V and 0 bases from J, with 14 bases in between.

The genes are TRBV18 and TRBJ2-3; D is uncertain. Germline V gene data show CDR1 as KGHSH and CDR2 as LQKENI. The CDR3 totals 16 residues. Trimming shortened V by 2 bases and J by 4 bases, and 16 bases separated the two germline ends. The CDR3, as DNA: TGTGCCAGCTCACCAGGTGCAAGCATGAATCCAGATACGCAGTATTTT. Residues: CASSPGASMNPDTQYF.

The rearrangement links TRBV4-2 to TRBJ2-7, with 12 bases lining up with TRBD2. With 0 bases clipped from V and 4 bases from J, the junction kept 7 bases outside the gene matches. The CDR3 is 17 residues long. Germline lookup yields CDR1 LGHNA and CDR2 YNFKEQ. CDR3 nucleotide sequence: TGTGCCAGCAGCCAAGACCTACAGACTAGCGGGGGATACGAGCAGTACTTC. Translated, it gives CASSQDLQTSGGYEQYF.

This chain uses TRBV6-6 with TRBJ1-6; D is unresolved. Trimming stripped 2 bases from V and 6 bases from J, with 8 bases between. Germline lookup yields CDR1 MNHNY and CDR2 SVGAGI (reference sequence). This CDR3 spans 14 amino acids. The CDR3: CASSYPEINSPLHF. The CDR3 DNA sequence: TGTGCCAGCAGTTACCCAGAAATTAATTCACCCCTCCACTTT.

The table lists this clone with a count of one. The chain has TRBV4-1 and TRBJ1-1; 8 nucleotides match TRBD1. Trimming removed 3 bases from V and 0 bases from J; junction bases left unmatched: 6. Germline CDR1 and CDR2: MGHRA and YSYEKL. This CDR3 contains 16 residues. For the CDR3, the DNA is TGCGCCAGCAGCCAGGCGGACAGGGCAATGAACACTGAAGCTTTCTTT. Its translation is CASSQADRAMNTEAFF.

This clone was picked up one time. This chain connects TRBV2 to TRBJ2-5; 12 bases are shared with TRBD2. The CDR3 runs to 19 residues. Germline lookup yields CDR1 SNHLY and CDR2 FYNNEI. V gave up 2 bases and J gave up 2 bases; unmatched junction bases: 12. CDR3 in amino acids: CASSERETSGGTTQETQYF. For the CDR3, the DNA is TGTGCCAGCAGTGAACGGGAGACTAGCGGGGGCACTACTCAAGAGACCCAGTACTTC. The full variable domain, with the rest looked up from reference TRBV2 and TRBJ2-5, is EPEVTQTPSHQVTQMGQEVILRCVPISNHLYFYWYRQILGQKVEFLVSFYNNEISEKSEIFDDQFSVERPDGSNFTLKIRSTKLEDSAMYFCASSERETSGGTTQETQYFGPGTRLLVL.

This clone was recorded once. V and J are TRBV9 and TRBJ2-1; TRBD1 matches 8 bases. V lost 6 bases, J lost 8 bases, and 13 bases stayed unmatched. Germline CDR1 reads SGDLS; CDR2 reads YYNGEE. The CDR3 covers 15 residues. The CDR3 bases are TGTGCCAGCACCCCAGACAGGGGTTCTATTGATGAGCAGTTCTTC. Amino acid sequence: CASTPDRGSIDEQFF.